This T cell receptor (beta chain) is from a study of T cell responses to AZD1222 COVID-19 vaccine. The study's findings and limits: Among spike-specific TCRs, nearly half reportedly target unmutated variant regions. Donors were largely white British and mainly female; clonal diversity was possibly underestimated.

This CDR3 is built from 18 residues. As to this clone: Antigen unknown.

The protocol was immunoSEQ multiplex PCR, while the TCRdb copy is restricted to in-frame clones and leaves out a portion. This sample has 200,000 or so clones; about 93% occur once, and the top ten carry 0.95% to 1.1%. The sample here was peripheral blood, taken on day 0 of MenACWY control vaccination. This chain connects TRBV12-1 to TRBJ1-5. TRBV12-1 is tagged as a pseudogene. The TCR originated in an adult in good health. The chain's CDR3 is CASSLRGLPPGGNQPQHF. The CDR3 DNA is TGTGCCAGCAGCTTAAGGGGCCTTCCTCCCGGGGGCAATCAGCCCCAGCATTTT.